Listed here are 24 T cell receptor beta chains from one sample, sequenced in a study of blood T cell repertoires in COVID-19. Generated by immunoSEQ multiplex PCR, the TCRdb table keeps only in-frame clones and is missing some. The sample lists approximately 94,000 clones, roughly 80% occurring once. The source material was peripheral blood. The receptors were sampled from a human donor in a cohort sampled during active COVID-19.

The V gene is TRBV6-5, the J gene TRBJ1-2; 7 bases map to TRBD1. The CDR3 runs 14 residues. The germline V gene has CDR1 MNHEY and CDR2 SVGAGI. V lost 2 bases, J lost 6 bases, and 6 bases stayed unmatched. The CDR3 protein is CASSYVAGGNGYTF. The DNA of the CDR3 is TGTGCCAGCAGTTACGTGGCAGGGGGGAATGGCTACACCTTC.

This chain joins TRBV6-6 and TRBJ2-1, with TRBD2 as a possible D gene (5 bases). V was pared by 3 bases and J by 4 bases, with 10 bases between. Germline CDR1 reads MNHNY; CDR2 reads SVGAGI (reference sequence). The CDR3 extends over 14 amino acids. CDR3 nucleotides: TGTGCCAGCAGTTATACGGGGTCATACAATGAGCAGTTCTTC. Translated: CASSYTGSYNEQFF.

This rearrangement joins TRBV15 to TRBJ1-3; the D is unclear. Trimming removed 0 bases at V and 1 base at J, with 7 bases between. This CDR3 is built from 15 residues. Germline V gene data show CDR1 as LNHNV and CDR2 as YYDKDF (reference sequence). In nucleotides, the CDR3 is TGTGCCACCAGCAGAGATCCGGGTTCTGGAAACACCATATATTTT. It encodes CATSRDPGSGNTIYF.

The gene calls are TRBV4-1 and TRBJ2-1; D might be TRBD2 (6 bases). This CDR3 has 14 residues. Germline loops: CDR1 MGHRA, CDR2 YSYEKL. Trimming took off 8 bases at V and 0 bases at J, with 11 bases between the two ends. The CDR3 sequence is CASGLGGSYNEQFF. CDR3 bases: TGCGCCAGCGGTCTCGGGGGCTCCTACAATGAGCAGTTCTTC.

This clone was seen a handful of times. The chain is built from TRBV9 and TRBJ2-7; D remains unclear. Germline-derived CDR1 and CDR2 are SGDLS and YYNGEE. V lost 0 bases and J 0 bases, leaving 13 bases between the germline ends. This CDR3 has 16 residues. The CDR3 is CASSVEIARSSYEQYF. In DNA, the CDR3 is TGTGCCAGCAGCGTAGAAATAGCTAGGAGCTCCTACGAGCAGTACTTC.

This chain uses TRBV7-9 with TRBJ2-1, with D perhaps matching TRBD2 (5 bases). CDR1 is SEHNR and CDR2 is FQNEAQ in the germline V gene (reference sequence). Trimming stripped 5 bases from V and 2 bases from J, with 16 bases between. The CDR3 has 16 amino acids. The CDR3 coding sequence is TGTGCCAGCAGCGAAACCGCGGGCCGAACCTACAATGAGCAGTTCTTC. Protein sequence: CASSETAGRTYNEQFF.

This chain uses TRBV27 with TRBJ2-7; 11 bases align to TRBD2. CDR1 and CDR2 from the germline V gene are MNHEY and SMNVEV (reference sequence). This CDR3 is built from 16 residues. V shed 2 bases, J shed 3 bases, and the junction held 6 bases outside the gene matches. The CDR3 sequence: CASSLLAGGTNYEQYF. In DNA, the CDR3 is TGTGCCAGCAGTTTACTAGCGGGAGGAACTAACTACGAGCAGTACTTC.

A single count supports this clone. The V gene is TRBV7-3, the J gene TRBJ2-1, with 13 positions matching TRBD2. The germline CDR1 and CDR2 sequences are SGHTA and FQGTGA. The CDR3 spans 16 residues. Unmatched junction bases numbered 7, after V lost 5 bases and J lost 6 bases. In DNA form, the CDR3 reads TGTGCCAGCAGCCTGGACGGACTAGCGGGGGCCAATGAGCAGTTCTTC. It yields the protein CASSLDGLAGANEQFF.

This chain joins TRBV6-5 and TRBJ2-3; a possible D gene is TRBD2 (6 bases). Looked up from germline, CDR1 is MNHEY and CDR2 is SVGAGI. V was pared by 0 bases and J by 7 bases, with 14 bases between. The CDR3 contains 15 residues. The CDR3 loop reads CASSYSPLASHTQYF. Here the CDR3 DNA reads TGTGCCAGCAGTTACTCACCCCTAGCGTCCCATACGCAGTATTTT.

The chain carries TRBV12-3 or TRBV12-4 and TRBJ2-5; perhaps TRBD2 as D (5 bases). The CDR3 covers 13 residues. V gave up 3 bases and J gave up 4 bases, with 9 bases separating them. The CDR3 is CASSLAGRETQYF. CDR3 bases: TGTGCCAGCAGTTTGGCTGGGAGAGAGACCCAGTACTTC.

The chain couples TRBV7-8 to TRBJ2-2; tentative D call: TRBD1 (6 bases). In germline, CDR1 is SGHVS, CDR2 FQNEAQ. Trimming left V 7 bases short and J 5 bases short, with 17 bases between. CDR3 size: 15 residues. In DNA form, the CDR3 reads TGTGCCAGCAAAGGGGGAGTGGGGCGGACCGGGGAGCTGTTTTTT. Translating it yields CASKGGVGRTGELFF.

The rearrangement uses TRBV6-5 and TRBJ2-3, with D perhaps matching TRBD2 (5 bases). CDR1 MNHEY and CDR2 SVGAGI come from the germline V gene. Trimming took 6 bases from V and 5 from J, leaving 9 bases between them. The CDR3 covers 12 residues. The CDR3 loop is CASSSRGDTQYF. CDR3 bases: TGTGCCAGCAGCTCTCGGGGAGATACGCAGTATTTT.

The V and J genes are TRBV5-1 and TRBJ2-7, with TRBD1 as a possible D gene (6 bases). The CDR3 runs to 13 residues. Germline values: CDR1 SGHRS, CDR2 YFSETQ. V lost 6 bases, J lost 1 base, and 11 bases lay in between. CDR3 protein: CASTGQGSYEQYF. For the CDR3, the DNA is TGCGCCAGCACGGGGCAGGGGTCCTACGAGCAGTACTTC.

This chain uses TRBV3-1 (or the pseudogene TRBV3-2) with TRBJ1-3, with no clear D. Looked up from germline, CDR1 is LGHDT and CDR2 is YNNKEL (reference sequence). V was pared by 5 bases and J by 0 bases, with 8 bases between. The CDR3 contains 14 residues. The CDR3 sequence: CASSIMSSGNTIYF. The CDR3 bases are TGTGCCAGCAGCATCATGAGCTCTGGAAACACCATATATTTT.

V is TRBV2 and J is TRBJ1-3; 7 nucleotides align to TRBD1. The CDR3 length is 15 residues. V trimming: 7 bases; J trimming: 0 bases; junction bases outside the gene matches: 6. Germline CDR1 is SNHLY and CDR2 is FYNNEI. CDR3 nucleotide sequence: TGTGCCAGCAAGCTACAGGGGAGCTCTGGAAACACCATATATTTT. Amino acids: CASKLQGSSGNTIYF.

This chain uses TRBV28 with TRBJ2-7, with a tentative D call TRBD2 (6 bases). Germline assignment: CDR1 MDHEN and CDR2 SYDVKM. V dropped 2 bases and J dropped 2 bases, with 13 bases sitting between them. The CDR3 length is 15 residues. The CDR3 DNA sequence: TGTGCCAGCAGTTTAGGCGGGACCAAACCCTACGAGCAGTACTTC. It encodes CASSLGGTKPYEQYF.

This clone appeared once. This sequence joins TRBV18 and TRBJ2-2; D is ambiguous. Germline CDR1 and CDR2: KGHSH and LQKENI. The CDR3 totals 14 residues. Trimming removed 3 bases from V and 6 bases from J, with 11 bases in between. The CDR3 loop reads CASSPRPEAGELFF. The DNA of the CDR3 is TGTGCCAGCTCACCCAGACCTGAGGCCGGGGAGCTGTTTTTT.

This clone showed up just once. The CDR3 reads CASSLVGGEQFF. In DNA, the CDR3 is TGTGCCAGCAGCTTAGTGGGAGGTGAGCAGTTCTTC. This sequence joins TRBV13 and TRBJ2-1, with D possibly matching TRBD2 (6 bases). The V gene lost 1 base and the J gene lost 9 bases, with 7 bases spanning the gap. This CDR3 spans 12 amino acids. The germline CDR1 and CDR2 sequences are PRHDT and FYEKMQ (reference sequence).

The chain combines TRBV28 with TRBJ2-1; 9 bases line up with TRBD2. CDR3 length: 14 residues. Looked up from germline, CDR1 is MDHEN and CDR2 is SYDVKM. Unmatched junction bases numbered 9, after V lost 5 bases and J lost 10 bases. CDR3 loop: CASSLPSGNREQFF. CDR3 nucleotides: TGTGCCAGCAGTCTCCCTAGCGGGAATAGAGAGCAGTTCTTC.

The V gene is TRBV5-1, the J gene TRBJ1-3; no clear D. From germline, CDR1 is SGHRS and CDR2 YFSETQ. V was pared by 2 bases and J by 0 bases, with 12 bases between. The CDR3 contains 16 residues. Written as DNA, the CDR3 is TGCGCCAGCAGCTTACCGAGGGTGGACTCTGGAAACACCATATATTTT. This codes for CASSLPRVDSGNTIYF.

V usage is TRBV2 and J usage is TRBJ1-2; D call uncertain. The CDR3 contains 15 residues. CDR1 SNHLY and CDR2 FYNNEI come from the germline V gene. V lost 7 bases and J lost 0, with 15 bases in between. CDR3: CASMRQALANYGYTF. The CDR3 nucleotides are TGTGCCAGCATGCGTCAGGCATTAGCTAACTATGGCTACACCTTC.

This chain connects TRBV3-1 (or the pseudogene TRBV3-2) to TRBJ2-5; 7 bases agree with TRBD2. The CDR3 sequence is 14 residues long. Germline CDR1 LGHDT, CDR2 YNNKEL (reference sequence). The V segment lost 1 base and the J segment 5 bases; nucleotides outside the gene matches: 4. CDR3 DNA sequence: TGTGCCAGCAGCCAAGGAGGGAGGGCGGAGACCCAGTACTTC. Its protein product is CASSQGGRAETQYF.

J is TRBJ2-1 and V is TRBV11-3; 7 bases are a match to TRBD2. The CDR3 is made up of 14 amino acids. Germline V gene data show CDR1 as SGHNT and CDR2 as YENEEA. Trimming cost V 1 base and J 5 bases; bases outside gene matches: 2. CDR3 residues: CASSLGGGNNEQFF. DNA for the CDR3: TGTGCCAGCAGCTTAGGCGGGGGTAACAATGAGCAGTTCTTC.

This clone has a single count. This chain joins TRBV11-2 and TRBJ2-3, with D maybe TRBD1 (6 bases). Trimming pared 2 bases from V and 0 bases from J, leaving 15 bases between. Germline V gene sequence: CDR1 SGHAT, CDR2 FQNNGV. The CDR3 totals 17 residues. The CDR3, as DNA: TGTGCCAGCAGCTTACGACAGGTGACCACTAGCACAGATACGCAGTATTTT. As protein: CASSLRQVTTSTDTQYF.